Below, 11 T cell receptor beta chains from the same sample are listed, as sequenced in a study of T-cell memory formation after mild COVID-19. MiXCR, run by TCRdb on the 5' RACE reads, gives a single entry per CDR3 protein. The table records approximately 65,000 distinct CDR3 sequences, 9.3% of them present only once. Sample: PBMCs or a T cell subset sorted from them (not recorded which). The source of these receptors is a man between 18 and 35 years old who had mild COVID-19 (a few samples of this study predate the infection). Cell type and time point are not known.

Ten or more counts support this clonotype. V gene TRBV5-1 combines with J gene TRBJ2-1, with D perhaps matching TRBD1 or TRBD2 (5 bases each). The V end lost 6 bases, the J end lost 8 bases, and 18 bases lay between the germline ends. The CDR3 sequence is 14 residues long. The germline gives CDR1 SGHRS, CDR2 YFSETQ. This chain's CDR3 is CASNRGERGDEQFF. CDR3 bases: TGCGCCAGCAATCGAGGGGAAAGGGGTGATGAGCAGTTCTTC.

This clonotype was seen repeatedly, ten times or more. The gene calls are TRBV5-1 and TRBJ2-3; possibly TRBD1 or TRBD2 for D (5 bases each). Trimming cost V 5 bases and J 5 bases, with 15 bases left between them. This CDR3 contains 14 residues. Germline CDR1 SGHRS, CDR2 YFSETQ. The CDR3 reads CASSLGTEGDTQYF. As DNA, the CDR3 is TGCGCCAGCAGTCTCGGGACCGAGGGAGATACGCAGTATTTT. Complete variable domain (other parts from reference TRBV5-1 and TRBJ2-3): KAGVTQTPRYLIKTRGQQVTLSCSPISGHRSVSWYQQTPGQGLQFLFEYFSETQRNKGNFPGRFSGRQFSNSRSEMNVSTLELGDSALYLCASSLGTEGDTQYFGPGTRLTVL.

This clonotype was seen at least ten times. This sequence joins TRBV5-1 and TRBJ2-1; 8 nucleotides align to TRBD1. The CDR3 extends over 14 amino acids. Germline V lookup: CDR1 SGHRS, CDR2 YFSETQ. The trim removed 5 bases at V and 6 bases at J, leaving 7 bases unmatched. CDR3 sequence reads: CASRWQGARNEQFF. CDR3 DNA: TGCGCCAGCAGGTGGCAGGGGGCGCGCAATGAGCAGTTCTTC.

This clonotype has a count of ten or more. The chain joins TRBV5-1 to TRBJ2-2; no clear D. The V gene's germline CDR1 is SGHRS and CDR2 YFSETQ. V gave up 0 bases and J gave up 5 bases, with 17 bases separating them. There are 17 residues in the CDR3. In DNA, the CDR3 is TGCGCCAGCAGCTTGGGGCTAACTAACGTCAAGACCGGGGAGCTGTTTTTT. Encoded protein: CASSLGLTNVKTGELFF.

The genes are TRBV12-3 or TRBV12-4 and TRBJ1-2; TRBD1 aligns across 11 bases. The V gene end was trimmed by 6 bases and the J gene end by 4 bases; junction bases not matched to a gene: 4. The CDR3 has 14 amino acids. In nucleotides, the CDR3 is TGTGCCAGCAGCCCCGGGACAGGGGGCTATGGCTACACCTTC. Translation gives CASSPGTGGYGYTF.

This clonotype was observed many times. The chain uses TRBV5-1 and TRBJ2-2, with D unclear. This CDR3 contains 13 residues. Germline lookup yields CDR1 SGHRS and CDR2 YFSETQ. V lost 2 bases and J 1 base, leaving 3 bases between the germline ends. CDR3 residues: CASSFGNTGELFF. CDR3 sequence (DNA): TGCGCCAGCAGCTTTGGGAACACCGGGGAGCTGTTTTTT.

In its sample, this clonotype was seen a few times. The J gene is TRBJ2-7, the V gene TRBV6-2 or TRBV6-3, with D hard to call. Looked up from germline, CDR1 is MNHEY and CDR2 is SVGEGT. This CDR3 comprises 14 residues. Trimming stripped 4 bases from V and 3 bases from J, with 13 bases between. The CDR3 region is CASSSQIGHYEQYF. Written as DNA, the CDR3 is TGTGCCAGCAGTTCCCAGATAGGCCACTACGAGCAGTACTTC.

This clonotype is medium-sized (0.01 to 0.1%) in the sample. This chain connects TRBV7-2 to TRBJ2-1, with TRBD1 matching 11 bases. V was clipped by 5 bases and J by 5 bases; unmatched bases: 2. CDR3 length: 14 residues. Germline values: CDR1 SGHTA, CDR2 FQGNSA. CDR3 sequence (DNA): TGTGCCAGCAGCCGGGACAGGGGGAACAATGAGCAGTTCTTC. Its protein is CASSRDRGNNEQFF.

This clonotype was seen ten or more times. The chain uses TRBV7-2 and TRBJ2-7; D unclear. CDR3 length equals 13 residues. Germline V gene lookup returns CDR1 SGHTA and CDR2 FQGNSA. The germline V and J ends were trimmed by 6 bases and 6 bases, with 15 bases remaining between them. The CDR3 loop reads CASSEGPLSEQYV. The CDR3 nucleotides read TGTGCCAGCAGTGAAGGCCCCCTTTCCGAGCAGTACGTC.

This clonotype was recorded only once. The chain joins TRBV25-1 to TRBJ2-7, with D perhaps TRBD2 (5 bases). Germline CDR1 MGHDK, CDR2 SYGVNS. V dropped 3 bases and J dropped 5 bases, with 17 bases sitting between them. The CDR3 sequence is 15 residues long. The CDR3 DNA reads TGTGCCAGCAGTGAGTCCCGCAGGTACGGGGACGAGCAGTACTTC. It yields the protein CASSESRRYGDEQYF.

About this clonotype itself: A much bigger clone sits one base away, suggesting this may be a read error. This likely comes from a read error, as the CDR3 has no conserved phenylalanine or tryptophan at its end. J is TRBJ2-1 and V is TRBV7-2; 11 bases align to TRBD2. This CDR3 spans 15 amino acids. Trimming removed 6 bases from V and 12 bases from J; junction bases left unmatched: 13. Germline-derived CDR1 and CDR2 are SGHTA and FQGNSA. DNA of the CDR3: TGTGCCAGCAGTCAACTAGCGGGGGCCGGACGGGGGCAGTTCTTA. It yields the protein CASSQLAGAGRGQFL.